One sample yielded the 32 T cell receptor beta chains listed below, sequenced in a study of CD8+ T cells in alopecia areata. Treatment meaning: oral pan-JAK inhibitor, 5-10 mg twice daily. Following RNA extraction, reverse transcription yielded cDNA that acted as the sequencing template. Profiled with immunoSEQ multiplex PCR; TCRdb holds only in-frame clones, not every one. The table shows tens of thousands of clones, with about half occurring only once. The specimen comprised CD8+ T cells sorted from blood, sampled around week 36, from a patient treated with tofacitinib. These receptors all come from a human donor with alopecia areata.

The chain carries TRBV29-1 and TRBJ2-7; D is perhaps TRBD1 (6 bases). This CDR3 has 12 amino acids. Trimming shortened V by 1 base and J by 2 bases, and 6 bases separated the two germline ends. The germline V gene has CDR1 SQVTM and CDR2 ANQGSEA. The CDR3 loop reads CSVEGDTYEQYF. DNA of the CDR3: TGCAGCGTTGAAGGGGACACCTACGAGCAGTACTTC.

The gene calls are TRBV29-1 and TRBJ2-4; D possibly corresponds to TRBD2 (5 bases). The CDR3 loop spans 14 amino acids. CDR1 is SQVTM and CDR2 is ANQGSEA in the germline V gene. Trimming cost V 4 bases and J 1 base, with 11 bases left between them. This chain's CDR3 is CSVGGSEAKNIQYF. In DNA, the CDR3 is TGCAGCGTTGGGGGTAGCGAGGCCAAAAACATTCAGTACTTC.

This clone was counted a few times. The chain recombines TRBV29-1 with TRBJ2-1; D is undetermined. The germline V gene encodes CDR1 SQVTM and CDR2 ANQGSEA. V shed 5 bases and J shed 0 bases, with 17 bases lying between them. CDR3 size: 16 residues. This chain's CDR3 is CSVHPLGGSSYNEQFF. In DNA, the CDR3 is TGCAGCGTTCATCCCCTCGGCGGAAGCTCCTACAATGAGCAGTTCTTC.

CDR3 in amino acids: CASSTDRGLETQYF. In nucleotides, the CDR3 is TGTGCCAGCAGCACCGACAGGGGGCTGGAGACCCAGTACTTC. This chain connects TRBV5-4 to TRBJ2-5, with TRBD1 matching 10 bases. Germline V gene sequence: CDR1 SGHNT, CDR2 YYREEE (reference sequence). CDR3 length equals 14 residues. V was clipped by 4 bases and J by 5 bases; unmatched bases: 5.

The chain couples TRBV7-6 to TRBJ2-7; D possibly corresponds to TRBD1 (5 bases). This CDR3 comprises 17 residues. Germline loops: CDR1 SGHVS, CDR2 FNYEAQ. V lost 5 bases, J lost 5 bases, and 25 bases lay in between. The CDR3 sequence: CASSISPLSRGRDEQYF. The CDR3 nucleotides are TGTGCCAGCAGCATCAGCCCCTTATCTAGGGGTAGAGACGAGCAGTACTTC.

The chain recombines TRBV15 with TRBJ1-5; D is unresolved. CDR1 LNHNV and CDR2 YYDKDF come from the germline V gene (reference sequence). V lost 0 bases to trimming and J lost 11 bases, with 11 bases between them. The CDR3 consists of 13 residues. The CDR3 nucleotides read TGTGCCACCAGCAGAGATAACGGAAGGTCCCAGCATTTT. Translating gives CATSRDNGRSQHF.

This clone was picked up a small number of times. The chain links TRBV7-6 to TRBJ2-5; tentatively, D is TRBD1 or TRBD2 (7 bases each). Germline values: CDR1 SGHVS, CDR2 FNYEAQ. This CDR3 comprises 14 residues. The V end was cut by 4 bases, the J end by 2 bases, with 11 bases between. The CDR3, as DNA: TGTGCCAGCAGCTCCCAGGGGGGGCAAGAGACCCAGTACTTC. The encoded protein is CASSSQGGQETQYF.

The chain recombines TRBV5-1 with TRBJ2-1; TRBD1 matches at 7 bases. J gave up 5 bases and V 0 bases, and 2 bases lay outside the gene matches. Germline V CDR1 and CDR2: SGHRS, YFSETQ. The CDR3 spans 14 residues. CDR3 region: CASSLDRGDNEQFF. The CDR3 coding sequence is TGCGCCAGCAGCTTGGACAGGGGCGACAATGAGCAGTTCTTC.

This chain joins TRBV7-9 and TRBJ1-1, with D perhaps TRBD1 (6 bases). Germline lookup yields CDR1 SEHNR and CDR2 FQNEAQ (reference sequence). Trimming cost V 1 base and J 6 bases, with 12 bases left between them. This CDR3 is built from 14 residues. CDR3 region: CASSLGGGQAEAFF. DNA of the CDR3: TGTGCCAGCAGCTTAGGTGGGGGGCAAGCTGAAGCTTTCTTT.

The chain uses TRBV9 and TRBJ2-5; TRBD2 is a possible D gene (5 bases). CDR1 is SGDLS and CDR2 is YYNGEE in the germline V gene. CDR3 length: 13 amino acids. Between the trimmed V and J ends, which lost 3 bases and 5 bases, there was a span of 11 bases. This chain's CDR3 is CASSDPREETQYF. CDR3 nucleotide sequence: TGTGCCAGCAGCGACCCTAGGGAGGAGACCCAGTACTTC.

This chain joins TRBV29-1 and TRBJ1-1; 7 bases are shared with TRBD1. Trimming took 8 bases from V and 3 from J; bases not matched to a gene: 9. The CDR3 has 13 residues. CDR1 is SQVTM and CDR2 is ANQGSEA in the germline V gene. CDR3 sequence: CSLQGGEHTEAFF. DNA for the CDR3: TGCAGCCTCCAGGGGGGGGAGCACACTGAAGCTTTCTTT.

In this sample, this clone turned up a few times. The chain carries TRBV29-1 and TRBJ2-5, with D possibly being TRBD2 (6 bases). Germline CDR1 is SQVTM and CDR2 is ANQGSEA. Trimming pared 4 bases from V and 5 bases from J, leaving 17 bases between. This CDR3 spans 14 amino acids. CDR3 sequence reads: CSVAGGGAGETQYF. The CDR3 nucleotides are TGCAGCGTTGCGGGTGGAGGGGCGGGCGAGACCCAGTACTTC.

The chain is built from TRBV5-1 and TRBJ2-5, with TRBD2 as a possible D gene (6 bases). The tail of the sequence fits TRBJ2-7 better, so the J call may be wrong. Germline V gives CDR1 SGHRS, CDR2 YFSETQ. The CDR3 runs 15 residues. The CDR3 protein is CASSLFGGTGDEQYF. The CDR3 coding sequence is TGCGCCAGCAGCTTGTTTGGGGGAACGGGAGACGAGCAGTACTTC.

The chain carries TRBV28 and TRBJ2-7, with 7 bases lining up with TRBD1. This CDR3 has 14 residues. Germline V gene lookup returns CDR1 MDHEN and CDR2 SYDVKM. Trimming at V came to 6 bases and at J to 7 bases, leaving 12 bases not matched to a gene. DNA for the CDR3: TGTGCCAGCAGCCTCCAAGAGGGGGCTTGGGAGCAGTACTTC. Its protein product is CASSLQEGAWEQYF. The full variable domain, rest sourced from reference TRBV28 and TRBJ2-7, is DVKVTQSSRYLVKRTGEKVFLECVQDMDHENMFWYRQDPGLGLRLIYFSYDVKMKEKGDIPEGYSVSREKKERFSLILESASTNQTSMYLCASSLQEGAWEQYFGPGTRLTVT.

This clone was found a few times. The chain has TRBV9 and TRBJ2-5; D is unclear. Germline V gene data show CDR1 as SGDLS and CDR2 as YYNGEE. Trimming removed 3 bases at V and 7 bases at J, with 13 bases between. This CDR3 comprises 13 residues. The CDR3 coding sequence is TGTGCCAGCAGCGAGGGCGGCCCAGGGACCCAGTACTTC. It translates to CASSEGGPGTQYF. Full variable domain (outside the CDR3, taken from reference TRBV9 and TRBJ2-5): DSGVTQTPKHLITATGQRVTLRCSPRSGDLSVYWYQQSLDQGLQFLIQYYNGEERAKGNILERFSAQQFPDLHSELNLSSLELGDSALYFCASSEGGPGTQYFGPGTRLLVL.

The chain carries TRBV29-1 and TRBJ2-5, with D uncertain. Germline loops: CDR1 SQVTM, CDR2 ANQGSEA. Trimming removed 5 bases at V and 4 bases at J, with 8 bases between. The CDR3 is made up of 11 amino acids. CDR3 sequence reads: CSVYSGETQYF. CDR3 DNA: TGCAGCGTTTATTCTGGAGAGACCCAGTACTTC.

The chain combines TRBV9 with TRBJ2-5; TRBD1 aligns across 8 bases. This CDR3 spans 17 amino acids. With 3 bases clipped from V and 3 bases from J, the junction kept 13 bases outside the gene matches. Germline V CDR1 and CDR2: SGDLS, YYNGEE. CDR3: CASSAGGQGGLEETQYF. The DNA for the CDR3 is TGTGCCAGCAGCGCAGGCGGACAGGGAGGATTAGAAGAGACCCAGTACTTC.

The J gene is TRBJ1-1, the V gene TRBV4-1; the D is unclear. The V gene's germline CDR1 is MGHRA and CDR2 YSYEKL. This CDR3 has 13 amino acids. Trimming left V 3 bases short and J 4 bases short, with 9 bases between. DNA for the CDR3: TGCGCCAGCAGCCAGGAGGGTGGCACTGAAGCTTTCTTT. It specifies CASSQEGGTEAFF.

The table lists this clone with a count of one. This chain uses TRBV7-9 with TRBJ2-4, with a tentative D call TRBD1 (6 bases). The CDR3 has 15 amino acids. Germline values: CDR1 SEHNR, CDR2 FQNEAQ (reference sequence). V dropped 4 bases and J dropped 6 bases, with 16 bases sitting between them. The CDR3 here is CASSSPGQGRNIQYF. The CDR3 DNA reads TGTGCCAGCAGCTCACCGGGGCAGGGGAGAAACATTCAGTACTTC.

The chain recombines TRBV30 with TRBJ2-2; 8 nucleotides agree with TRBD2. V gave up 5 bases and J gave up 2 bases; unmatched junction bases: 4. In germline, CDR1 is GTSNPN, CDR2 SVGIG (reference sequence). The CDR3 loop spans 14 amino acids. Here the CDR3 reads CAWSGLDNTGELFF. The CDR3 DNA reads TGTGCCTGGTCGGGACTAGATAACACCGGGGAGCTGTTTTTT.

The J gene is TRBJ1-3, the V gene TRBV29-1; D uncertain. The CDR3 contains 11 residues. The V gene's germline CDR1 is SQVTM and CDR2 ANQGSEA. V was pared by 7 bases and J by 4 bases, with 8 bases between. The CDR3 loop reads CSGVEGNTIYF. CDR3 bases: TGCAGCGGGGTCGAGGGAAACACCATATATTTT.

The J gene is TRBJ2-3, the V gene TRBV11-2; weak D call: TRBD2 (6 bases). Germline-derived CDR1 and CDR2 are SGHAT and FQNNGV. Trimming removed 6 bases from V and 0 bases from J, with 13 bases in between. This CDR3 has 15 residues. DNA for the CDR3: TGTGCCAGCAGTGCCCTAGCGACCAGCACAGATACGCAGTATTTT. It specifies CASSALATSTDTQYF.

This clone was seen more than once but under ten times. The chain links TRBV11-2 to TRBJ2-5, with a weak D call TRBD2 (7 bases). The V gene's germline CDR1 is SGHAT and CDR2 FQNNGV. The CDR3 runs 15 residues. V was clipped by 5 bases and J by 5 bases, with 18 bases between them. The CDR3: CASSPVPGGAETQYF. CDR3 coding DNA: TGTGCCAGCAGCCCAGTTCCGGGGGGCGCGGAGACCCAGTACTTC.

This clone is medium-sized by share. This chain uses TRBV4-3 with TRBJ2-7; 10 nucleotides agree with TRBD1. The CDR3 loop spans 15 amino acids. Per germline, CDR1 LGHNA and CDR2 YSLEER. V trimming: 3 bases; J trimming: 3 bases; junction bases outside the gene matches: 5. CDR3 loop: CASSQRTGGNYEQYF. CDR3 DNA: TGCGCCAGCAGCCAGCGGACAGGGGGTAACTACGAGCAGTACTTC.

The chain is built from TRBV5-4 and TRBJ2-5, with a possible D match to TRBD2 (6 bases). The CDR3 consists of 16 residues. Trimming removed 1 base from V and 2 bases from J, with 15 bases in between. Looked up from germline, CDR1 is SGHNT and CDR2 is YYREEE (reference sequence). The CDR3 coding sequence is TGTGCCAGCAGCTTGAAGCCGGGGACTCTTCAAGAGACCCAGTACTTC. Its protein is CASSLKPGTLQETQYF.

The chain is built from TRBV4-2 and TRBJ2-7; D gene unclear. The CDR3 loop spans 12 amino acids. The V end lost 1 base, the J end lost 6 bases, and 7 bases lay between the germline ends. CDR1 is LGHNA, CDR2 YNFKEQ, per germline. The CDR3 spells CASSQVEREQYF. The CDR3 DNA reads TGTGCCAGCAGCCAAGTGGAGCGCGAGCAGTACTTC.

This clone was detected a few times. This chain connects TRBV28 to TRBJ2-5; 8 nucleotides line up with TRBD1. V gave up 11 bases and J gave up 5 bases; unmatched junction bases: 13. Germline CDR1 and CDR2: MDHEN and SYDVKM. This CDR3 spans 14 amino acids. Written as DNA, the CDR3 is TGTGCCTCCACACAGGGGGATAGTTGGGAGACCCAGTACTTC. Translated, it gives CASTQGDSWETQYF. The full variable domain, rest sourced from reference TRBV28 and TRBJ2-5, is DVKVTQSSRYLVKRTGEKVFLECVQDMDHENMFWYRQDPGLGLRLIYFSYDVKMKEKGDIPEGYSVSREKKERFSLILESASTNQTSMYLCASTQGDSWETQYFGPGTRLLVL.

This chain uses TRBV30 with TRBJ2-1; 8 positions match TRBD2. J gave up 9 bases and V 0 bases, and 7 bases lay outside the gene matches. The CDR3 consists of 14 residues. Germline V gene lookup returns CDR1 GTSNPN and CDR2 SVGIG (reference sequence). The CDR3 loop is CAWSVSGSGSEQFF. In DNA form, the CDR3 reads TGTGCCTGGAGTGTAAGCGGGAGTGGGAGTGAGCAGTTCTTC.

The CDR3 DNA follows: TGTGCCAGCAGCTTAGCCAGGACAGGGGAAGGCGAGCAGTACTTC. It specifies CASSLARTGEGEQYF. This sequence joins TRBV7-9 and TRBJ2-7; 9 nucleotides align to TRBD1. Germline V gene data show CDR1 as SEHNR and CDR2 as FQNEAQ (reference sequence). V trimming: 0 bases; J trimming: 6 bases; junction bases outside the gene matches: 6. The CDR3 is made up of 15 amino acids.

The CDR3 DNA is TGTGCCTGGAGTTACCGAAACACTGAAGCTTTCTTT. Protein: CAWSYRNTEAFF. This sequence joins TRBV30 and TRBJ1-1, with no clear D. From germline, CDR1 is GTSNPN and CDR2 SVGIG (reference sequence). CDR3 length: 12 amino acids. V was trimmed by 2 bases and J by 2 bases, leaving 6 bases between them.

This chain links TRBV7-9 with TRBJ1-1, with D unresolved. Trimming removed 5 bases at V and 3 bases at J, with 13 bases between. This CDR3 spans 14 amino acids. Germline V gives CDR1 SEHNR, CDR2 FQNEAQ (reference sequence). DNA for the CDR3: TGTGCCAGCAGCCGCCGAGTCGCGGACACTGAAGCTTTCTTT. Protein sequence: CASSRRVADTEAFF.

CDR3 loop: CASSQDRSQVRYEQYF. The CDR3 DNA reads as TGCGCCAGCAGCCAAGATAGGTCACAGGTTCGATACGAGCAGTACTTC. V gene TRBV4-3 combines with J gene TRBJ2-7; possible D gene TRBD1, 5 bases. The CDR3 extends over 16 amino acids. V was pared by 0 bases and J by 4 bases, with 16 bases between. The germline V gene encodes CDR1 LGHNA and CDR2 YSLEER.